The 29 T cell receptor beta chains given below trace back to one sample, sequenced in a study of tumor-infiltrating lymphocytes in oesophageal squamous cell carcinoma. TCRdb reprocessed the PCR reads with MiXCR, giving one entry per CDR3 protein. The table includes 15,000 to 20,000 distinct CDR3 sequences, around two fifths detected once. The specimen sequenced was normal esophageal tissue next to the tumor. The receptor source for this set is a female donor with esophageal squamous cell carcinoma.

This clonotype occurred many times. The V and J genes are TRBV6-6 and TRBJ1-3, with D unresolved. The CDR3 extends over 15 amino acids. Deletions cut 2 bases from V and 7 bases from J, with 15 bases between. Germline CDR1 reads MNHNY; CDR2 reads SVGAGI (reference sequence). CDR3 residues: CASSYTTRRGNTIYF. CDR3 coding DNA: TGTGCCAGCAGTTACACCACGAGGCGAGGGAACACCATATATTTT.

This clonotype was recorded only once. In this CDR3 the conserved last residue, phenylalanine or tryptophan, is missing, so a read error is likely. No DNA is shown, since the ends of the CDR3 on it are uncertain; the CDR3 is the one TCRdb lists. This rearrangement joins TRBV5-6 to TRBJ2-3; the table's D call, TRBD1, has no DNA check behind it. The CDR3 length is 14 residues, termini included. Germline CDR1 SGHDT, CDR2 YYEEEE. CDR3 protein: CASSLQGNGYTFGS.

Concerning this clonotype itself: Likely a read error: the CDR3 ends without its conserved phenylalanine or tryptophan. No DNA is shown, since the ends of the CDR3 on it are uncertain; the CDR3 is the one TCRdb lists. The chain couples TRBV12-3 or TRBV12-4 to TRBJ2-7; TRBD1 is taken as the D call from the table, unchecked against the DNA. The CDR3 contains 13 residues when both ends are counted. CDR3 loop: CASSLGGGYTFGS.

The CDR3 nucleotides are TGTGCCAGCAGTGCCTACTCGGTCAATGAGCAGTTCTTC. It yields the protein CASSAYSVNEQFF. The J gene is TRBJ2-6, the V gene TRBV6-5; D is unresolved. Matching the DNA end better, TRBJ2-1 makes the J call doubtful. Per germline, CDR1 MNHEY and CDR2 SVGAGI. This CDR3 spans 13 amino acids.

V usage is TRBV2 and J usage is TRBJ2-7; 7 bases are shared with TRBD2. The last part of the DNA fits TRBJ2-1 better; the J call may be wrong. The CDR3 has 13 residues. The V gene's germline CDR1 is SNHLY and CDR2 FYNNEI. CDR3 sequence (DNA): TGTGCCGCAGGTGTTAGCGGGCCCAATGAGCAGTTCTTC. Its protein is CAAGVSGPNEQFF.

This clonotype was counted a single time. The genes are TRBV7-2 and TRBJ2-7, with D possibly called TRBD1 or TRBD2 (6 bases each). The last part of the DNA fits TRBJ2-3 better; the J call may be wrong. The CDR3 spans 15 residues. Germline CDR1 reads SGHTA; CDR2 reads FQGNSA. This CDR3 reads CASSLGGARSDTQYF. The CDR3 DNA reads as TGTGCCAGCAGCTTAGGGGGGGCCCGGAGTGATACGCAGTATTTT.

The rearrangement links TRBV12-3 or TRBV12-4 to TRBJ2-4, with D unclear. The DNA end lines up better with TRBJ2-5; the J call may be wrong. The CDR3 loop spans 12 amino acids. CDR3 loop: CASSSIRETQYF. CDR3 in DNA: TGTGCCAGCAGTTCAATCAGAGAGACCCAGTACTTC.

The sample holds a few counts of this clonotype. The chain is built from TRBV6-2 or TRBV6-3 and TRBJ2-1; weak D call: TRBD2 (6 bases). The CDR3 runs 13 residues. Germline values: CDR1 MNHEY, CDR2 SVGEGT. V lost 2 bases to trimming and J lost 6 bases, with 8 bases between them. CDR3 nucleotide sequence: TGTGCCAGCAGTTACCGGGGACTCAATGAGCAGTTCTTC. This translates into CASSYRGLNEQFF.

This clonotype appeared many times. V usage is TRBV5-4 and J usage is TRBJ2-6; 8 bases are shared with TRBD1. TRBJ1-2 matches the DNA end more closely, so the J call is doubtful. The length of the CDR3 is 15 residues. Germline values: CDR1 SGHNT, CDR2 YYREEE (reference sequence). This CDR3 is CASSHPDRAGGGYTF. The DNA for the CDR3 is TGTGCCAGCAGCCATCCGGACAGGGCAGGCGGGGGCTACACCTTC.

This clonotype is a singleton in its sample. V gene TRBV7-3 combines with J gene TRBJ2-5, with 8 bases identical to TRBD2. The J call is doubtful: the DNA matches TRBJ2-1 better. The germline gives CDR1 SGHTA, CDR2 FQGTGA. The CDR3 is made up of 13 amino acids. This CDR3 is CASSLAGGHEQFF. The CDR3 DNA reads TGTGCCAGCAGCTTAGCGGGAGGACACGAGCAGTTCTTC.

The CDR3 reads CASSLSRTEAFF. CDR3 sequence (DNA): TGTGCCAGCAGCTTATCGAGGACTGAAGCTTTCTTT. The chain recombines TRBV11-2 with TRBJ1-1; D gene unclear. Trimming removed 2 bases at V and 5 bases at J, with 6 bases between. Germline V gives CDR1 SGHAT, CDR2 FQNNGV. This CDR3 contains 12 residues.

By share, this clonotype counts as medium-sized. The chain couples TRBV7-9 to TRBJ2-5, with 7 bases aligning to TRBD2. This CDR3 is built from 15 residues. V was clipped by 4 bases and J by 1 base; unmatched bases: 6. Germline V gene sequence: CDR1 SEHNR, CDR2 FQNEAQ (reference sequence). CDR3 sequence (DNA): TGTGCCAGCAGCTATTTAAGCGGGGCCCAAGAGACCCAGTACTTC. Amino acids: CASSYLSGAQETQYF. The full variable domain, completed using reference TRBV7-9 and TRBJ2-5, is DTGVSQNPRHKITKRGQNVTFRCDPISEHNRLYWYRQTLGQGPEFLTYFQNEAQLEKSRLLSDRFSAERPKGSFSTLEIQRTEQGDSAMYLCASSYLSGAQETQYFGPGTRLLVL.

This clonotype was recorded many times. V gene TRBV14 combines with J gene TRBJ2-5, with D perhaps TRBD2 (6 bases). Germline CDR1 and CDR2: SGHDN and FVKESK. This CDR3 is 13 amino acids long. The germline V and J ends were trimmed by 6 bases and 1 base, with 9 bases remaining between them. In DNA, the CDR3 is TGTGCCAGCAGTCCGGGACTCCAAGAGACCCAGTACTTC. It codes for CASSPGLQETQYF.

J is TRBJ2-5 and V is TRBV6-6; TRBD2 is a possible D gene (5 bases). With the DNA end fitting TRBJ2-1 better, the J assignment may be wrong. CDR1 is MNHNY and CDR2 is SVGAGI in the germline V gene (reference sequence). CDR3 length: 14 residues. This CDR3 is CASSSGLIYNEQFF. The CDR3 bases are TGTGCCAGCAGTTCTGGACTTATCTACAATGAGCAGTTCTTC.

The V and J genes are TRBV11-1 and TRBJ2-5; 13 bases align to TRBD2. The end of the DNA is better explained by TRBJ2-7, so the J call may be wrong. Germline V CDR1 and CDR2: SGHAT, FQDESV (reference sequence). There are 14 residues in the CDR3. The CDR3 spells CASSRGTSGVEQYF. In nucleotides, the CDR3 is TGTGCCAGCAGCCGCGGGACTAGCGGGGTCGAGCAGTACTTC.

In its sample, this clonotype ranks as medium-sized. This chain joins TRBV11-3 and TRBJ2-1; 7 bases agree with TRBD2. CDR3 size: 13 residues. Germline CDR1 reads SGHNT; CDR2 reads YENEEA. After removal of 7 bases from V and 8 bases from J, the junction contained 8 bases not matched to a gene. The DNA for the CDR3 is TGTGCCAGCAACTCGGGGGGAATGGATGAGCAGTTCTTC. It translates to CASNSGGMDEQFF. Full variable domain (remainder filled in from reference TRBV11-3 and TRBJ2-1): EAGVVQSPRYKIIEKKQPVAFWCNPISGHNTLYWYLQNLGQGPELLIRYENEEAVDDSQLPKDRFSAERLKGVDSTLKIQPAELGDSAVYLCASNSGGMDEQFFGPGTRLTVL.

By frequency in the sample, this clonotype is medium-sized. The V and J genes are TRBV12-5 and TRBJ2-5; D is perhaps TRBD1 or TRBD2 (6 bases each). Trimming shortened V by 5 bases and J by 5 bases, and 18 bases separated the two germline ends. This CDR3 contains 15 residues. Germline-derived CDR1 and CDR2 are LGHNT and FRNRAP. The CDR3 sequence: CASGRRGGNTETQYF. CDR3 nucleotide sequence: TGTGCTAGTGGTCGCCGAGGGGGGAATACGGAGACCCAGTACTTC.

This clonotype is classed as medium-sized (0.01 to 0.1%). The V and J genes are TRBV7-3 and TRBJ1-1, with D perhaps matching TRBD1 (5 bases). Germline V lookup: CDR1 SGHTA, CDR2 FQGTGA. This CDR3 has 12 residues. Trimming left V 6 bases short and J 11 bases short, with 16 bases between. The CDR3 region has the DNA TGTGCCAGCAGTTGGGGGGGTAAGGAGGCTTTCTTT. Amino acid sequence: CASSWGGKEAFF.

With respect to this clonotype: The CDR3 carries no conserved terminal phenylalanine or tryptophan, so it likely arises from a read error. Because the CDR3's place on the DNA is in doubt, the DNA is left out and the CDR3 is given as listed by TCRdb. The V call is TRBV5-8, the J call TRBJ2-5; TRBD1 is taken as the D call from the table, unchecked against the DNA. Germline CDR1 reads SGHTS; CDR2 reads YDEGEE. The CDR3 numbers 18 amino acids, ends counted. The CDR3 is CASSPWGGGQAYGYTFGS.

By its share, this clonotype is medium-sized. V and J are TRBV7-2 and TRBJ1-1; D not resolved. CDR1 and CDR2 (germline): SGHTA, FQGNSA. V lost 2 bases and J 11 bases, leaving 9 bases between the germline ends. The CDR3 covers 11 residues. The CDR3 spells CASSLQVAAFF. CDR3 coding DNA: TGTGCCAGCAGCTTACAGGTAGCGGCTTTCTTT.

There are many counts of this clonotype. The genes are TRBV24-1 and TRBJ2-4, with 14 nucleotides matching TRBD2. With V trimmed by 3 bases and J by 13 bases, 16 bases remained unmatched. CDR3 length equals 18 residues. The V gene's germline CDR1 is KGHDR and CDR2 SFDVKD. The chain's CDR3 is CATSDPGTSGSFYNEQYF. CDR3 DNA: TGTGCCACCAGTGATCCCGGGACTAGCGGGAGTTTCTACAATGAGCAGTACTTC.

This clonotype has a handful of counts. This chain uses TRBV7-2 with TRBJ2-3; 7 nucleotides agree with TRBD1. The DNA end lines up better with TRBJ2-1; the J call may be wrong. This CDR3 has 15 amino acids. Germline CDR1 SGHTA, CDR2 FQGNSA. CDR3 residues: CASSSKTGYENEQFF. CDR3 nucleotide sequence: TGTGCCAGCAGCTCCAAGACAGGGTATGAGAATGAGCAGTTCTTC.

This clonotype was counted ten times or more. The J gene is TRBJ2-3, the V gene TRBV10-3; 7 bases are shared with TRBD2. The CDR3 runs 14 residues. Germline assignment: CDR1 ENHRY and CDR2 SYGVKD. Unmatched junction bases numbered 3, after V lost 0 bases and J lost 6 bases. CDR3: CAISESVGGDTQYF. The CDR3, as DNA: TGTGCCATCAGTGAGTCGGTGGGGGGGGATACGCAGTATTTT.

This clonotype was counted between two and nine times. J is TRBJ2-3 and V is TRBV7-6; D possibly corresponds to TRBD2 (6 bases). CDR1 is SGHVS and CDR2 is FNYEAQ in the germline V gene. The CDR3 spans 17 residues. V was trimmed by 1 base and J by 1 base, leaving 15 bases between them. The CDR3 coding sequence is TGTGCCAGCAGCTTAGACAGGCGGGATGGCCGCACAGATACGCAGTATTTT. Translation: CASSLDRRDGRTDTQYF.

This clonotype occurred a few times. The gene calls are TRBV27 and TRBJ1-2; tentatively, D is TRBD1 (5 bases). The germline V gene encodes CDR1 MNHEY and CDR2 SMNVEV (reference sequence). Trimming shortened V by 8 bases and J by 4 bases, and 8 bases separated the two germline ends. The CDR3 sequence is 11 residues long. CDR3 bases: TGTGCCAGCGCCGACAGCTATGGCTACACCTTC. Its translation is CASADSYGYTF.

Details on this clonotype: Because it lacks the conserved phenylalanine or tryptophan at the end, this CDR3 is likely a read error. It is unclear where the CDR3 begins or ends on the DNA, so no DNA is shown, and the CDR3 is as TCRdb lists it. The chain has TRBV6-6 and TRBJ2-7; no DNA check was done on the table's D call, TRBD2. The CDR3 has 20 amino acids, counting both end residues. CDR1 is MNHNY and CDR2 is SVGAGI in the germline V gene (reference sequence). CDR3 loop: CASSYSGLAGEGAETQYFGA.

The chain combines TRBV11-2 with TRBJ2-3; D call uncertain. Germline-derived CDR1 and CDR2 are SGHAT and FQNNGV. This CDR3 is 14 amino acids long. The V end was cut by 1 base, the J end by 6 bases, with 11 bases between. The CDR3, as DNA: TGTGCCAGCAGCTTAGGCAGTCCTTCTGATACGCAGTATTTT. This gives the protein CASSLGSPSDTQYF.

Notes on this clonotype: An end of the junction differs from the germline gene, which may be a read error. J is TRBJ2-7 and V is TRBV7-6; weak D call: TRBD2 (7 bases). Near its end, the DNA agrees better with TRBJ2-5, so the J call may be wrong. Germline lookup yields CDR1 SGHVS and CDR2 FNYEAQ. The CDR3 has 15 residues. CDR3 nucleotide sequence: TGTGCTAGCAGCTTAGCAGTCGGGGGGCAGGAGACCCAGTACTTC. It specifies CASSLAVGGQETQYF.

Note on this clonotype: In this CDR3 the conserved last residue, phenylalanine or tryptophan, is missing, so a read error is likely. The DNA is omitted, as the CDR3 cannot be located on it reliably, and the CDR3 follows TCRdb's listing. The rearrangement links TRBV15 to TRBJ2-6. The CDR3 is 8 residues long, ends included. Germline V gene data show CDR1 as LNHNV and CDR2 as YYDKDF (reference sequence). The CDR3 sequence is CATSRDFR.